This T cell receptor (beta chain) stems from a study of T-cell memory formation after mild COVID-19. Study-wide context: Largely donor-specific TCR clusters were found.

The sample holds a few counts of this clonotype. Its antigen remains unknown. Constant-segment primers were used for 5'RACE, and the resulting TCR alpha and TCR beta cDNA libraries carried sample barcodes and UMIs. TCRdb processed the 5' RACE reads anew with MiXCR; each CDR3 protein has one entry. There are about 180,000 distinct CDR3 sequences in the sample; 16% occur only once, and roughly 1.9% lies in the top ten. Study-wide results and caveats: Pre-infection memory held some responding clones, suggesting pre-existing cross-reactive T cells responded. Of the contracting clones, CD4+ ones lay mainly in CM and EM, and CD8+ ones in EMRA.

The receptor was derived from an adult woman who had mild COVID-19 (a few samples of this study predate the infection). Cell type and time point are not known. Sequencing was performed on PBMCs or a T cell subset sorted from them (not recorded which).

CDR3 bases: TGTGCCAGCTCACCACCACAGGGTTATAATTCACCCCTCCACTTT. Translated, it gives CASSPPQGYNSPLHF. The V gene is TRBV18, the J gene TRBJ1-6; D might be TRBD1 (6 bases). The germline V and J ends were trimmed by 0 bases and 4 bases, with 7 bases remaining between them. Germline CDR1 is KGHSH and CDR2 is LQKENI. This CDR3 comprises 15 residues.